The 19 T cell receptor beta chains given below trace back to one sample, sequenced in a study of beta chain features in type 1 diabetes. The study, taken as a whole, reports: Moderately but significantly shorter TCRB CDR3s were found in Type 1 diabetes patients in all four CD4+ subsets.

Reverse transcription of all isolated RNA meant that expressed TCRB transcripts were sequenced. Clones were read by immunoSEQ multiplex PCR, and TCRdb kept only the in-frame ones, dropping some. Among about 360,000 clones listed, 10% to 15% were seen once. These receptors' antigens are unknown. Sequencing input: naive CD4+ T cells from blood. The receptors shown here come from a woman younger than 35 with type 1 diabetes.

This clone was counted between two and nine times. The chain combines TRBV30 with TRBJ2-7, with 9 nucleotides matching TRBD1. The CDR3 runs 14 residues. After removal of 1 base from V and 3 bases from J, the junction contained 4 bases not matched to a gene. Germline assignment: CDR1 GTSNPN and CDR2 SVGIG (reference sequence). This chain's CDR3 is CAWSERTGVYEQYF. CDR3 coding DNA: TGTGCCTGGAGTGAAAGGACAGGGGTCTACGAGCAGTACTTC.

This clone was seen a few times. The chain links TRBV9 to TRBJ2-1; D uncertain. The CDR3 covers 15 residues. CDR1 is SGDLS, CDR2 YYNGEE, per germline. Deletions cut 0 bases from V and 5 bases from J, with 12 bases between. Written as DNA, the CDR3 is TGTGCCAGCAGCGTAGGTTCGACATCCCACAATGAGCAGTTCTTC. It yields the protein CASSVGSTSHNEQFF.

This clone was counted a few times. The genes are TRBV29-1 and TRBJ2-3; 7 bases agree with TRBD1. The CDR3 runs to 13 residues. The germline CDR1 and CDR2 sequences are SQVTM and ANQGSEA. J lost 2 bases, V lost 7 bases, and 6 bases had no gene match. Here the CDR3 reads CSGGTANTDTQYF. As DNA, the CDR3 is TGCAGCGGGGGGACAGCGAACACAGATACGCAGTATTTT.

The chain links TRBV25-1 to TRBJ1-1, with 7 positions matching TRBD1. The CDR3 extends over 14 amino acids. The trim removed 0 bases at V and 9 bases at J, leaving 7 bases unmatched. Germline CDR1 and CDR2: MGHDK and SYGVNS. This CDR3 is CASSEYGNRGQAFF. DNA for the CDR3: TGTGCCAGCAGTGAATATGGAAACAGGGGTCAAGCTTTCTTT.

The table lists this clone with a few counts. J is TRBJ2-4 and V is TRBV4-3; 7 positions match TRBD2. V was pared by 1 base and J by 8 bases, with 17 bases of the junction left unmatched. Per germline, CDR1 LGHNA and CDR2 YSLEER. The CDR3 extends over 18 amino acids. The CDR3 spells CASSQAPPSSGATDIQYF. CDR3 coding DNA: TGCGCCAGCAGCCAAGCCCCCCCTTCCAGCGGGGCGACAGACATTCAGTACTTC.

V usage is TRBV5-1 and J usage is TRBJ2-5; D gene ambiguous. Trimming stripped 3 bases from V and 9 bases from J, with 9 bases between. The CDR3 contains 11 residues. Looked up from germline, CDR1 is SGHRS and CDR2 is YFSETQ. CDR3 sequence: CASSSQASQYF. In nucleotides, the CDR3 is TGCGCCAGCAGCTCCCAGGCGTCCCAGTACTTC. Full variable domain (missing parts from reference TRBV5-1 and TRBJ2-5): KAGVTQTPRYLIKTRGQQVTLSCSPISGHRSVSWYQQTPGQGLQFLFEYFSETQRNKGNFPGRFSGRQFSNSRSEMNVSTLELGDSALYLCASSSQASQYFGPGTRLLVL.

This clone has just a few counts. The gene calls are TRBV19 and TRBJ2-1; D may be TRBD2 (6 bases). This CDR3 region has 11 residues. V was clipped by 11 bases and J by 9 bases, with 14 bases between them. The V gene's germline CDR1 is LNHDA and CDR2 SQIVND (reference sequence). CDR3 amino acids: CADPSGCEQFF. The CDR3 DNA follows: TGTGCCGACCCCAGCGGGTGTGAGCAGTTCTTC.

A few counts support this clone. The chain couples TRBV25-1 to TRBJ2-5; 13 bases are a match to TRBD2. The trim removed 9 bases at V and 4 bases at J, leaving 5 bases unmatched. The length of the CDR3 is 14 residues. The germline gives CDR1 MGHDK, CDR2 SYGVNS. CDR3 in amino acids: CASGLAGVTETQYF. The CDR3 nucleotides are TGTGCCAGTGGACTAGCGGGAGTTACAGAGACCCAGTACTTC.

This chain connects TRBV7-2 to TRBJ2-6; 8 nucleotides match TRBD2. Germline loops: CDR1 SGHTA, CDR2 FQGNSA. This CDR3 has 17 residues. V was clipped by 7 bases and J by 1 base; unmatched bases: 9. CDR3 sequence: CASKEAGVTSGANVLTF. The CDR3 DNA follows: TGTGCCAGCAAAGAAGCGGGGGTCACTTCTGGGGCCAACGTCCTGACTTTC.

The chain joins TRBV5-1 to TRBJ2-5; 8 bases are a match to TRBD2. This CDR3 comprises 15 residues. Germline V lookup: CDR1 SGHRS, CDR2 YFSETQ. With 0 bases clipped from V and 1 base from J, the junction kept 2 bases outside the gene matches. The CDR3 loop reads CASSLAGRAQETQYF. CDR3 DNA sequence: TGCGCCAGCAGCTTGGCCGGGAGGGCCCAAGAGACCCAGTACTTC.

The J gene is TRBJ2-5, the V gene TRBV12-5; no reliable D call. Germline V gene sequence: CDR1 LGHNT, CDR2 FRNRAP. Deletions cut 2 bases from V and 5 bases from J, with 3 bases between. The CDR3 has 11 residues. The CDR3 nucleotides are TGTGCTAGTGGTTTGCAGGAGACCCAGTACTTC. Translated, it gives CASGLQETQYF.

V is TRBV5-6 and J is TRBJ2-5; D is unclear. Germline V gene data show CDR1 as SGHDT and CDR2 as YYEEEE. The germline V and J ends were trimmed by 1 base and 1 base, with 5 bases remaining between them. The CDR3 is 13 amino acids. CDR3 region: CASSLLAQETQYF. CDR3 nucleotide sequence: TGTGCCAGCAGCTTGTTAGCCCAAGAGACCCAGTACTTC.

This clone was observed a handful of times. This sequence joins TRBV18 and TRBJ2-1; no clear D gene. In germline, CDR1 is KGHSH, CDR2 LQKENI. V lost 8 bases to trimming and J lost 3 bases, with 11 bases between them. The CDR3 has 13 residues. CDR3 DNA sequence: TGTGCCAGCACCCTGGCAGACTACAATGAGCAGTTCTTC. It is translated as CASTLADYNEQFF. Variable domain in full (rest from reference TRBV18 and TRBJ2-1): NAGVMQNPRHLVRRRGQEARLRCSPMKGHSHVYWYRQLPEEGLKFMVYLQKENIIDESGMPKERFSAEFPKEGPSILRIQQVVRGDSAAYFCASTLADYNEQFFGPGTRLTVL.

There are a few counts of this clone. J is TRBJ1-4 and V is TRBV30, with TRBD1 as a possible D gene (6 bases). This CDR3 spans 14 amino acids. Germline CDR1 and CDR2: GTSNPN and SVGIG (reference sequence). Trimming removed 2 bases at V and 8 bases at J, with 15 bases between. CDR3 bases: TGTGCCTGGAGTTCTACTAAAACAGGGGAAAAACTGTTTTTT. Its protein is CAWSSTKTGEKLFF.

Details on this clone: Within the sample, other DNA sequences also encode this same CDR3. The genes are TRBV18 and TRBJ2-5; 7 bases match TRBD2. Per the germline V gene, CDR1 is KGHSH and CDR2 is LQKENI. The CDR3 loop spans 15 amino acids. With V trimmed by 2 bases and J by 5 bases, 8 bases remained unmatched. CDR3 sequence: CASSPSGGRRETQYF. DNA of the CDR3: TGTGCCAGCTCACCAAGTGGCGGGAGAAGGGAGACCCAGTACTTC.

The chain joins TRBV29-1 to TRBJ2-3; the D gene is possibly TRBD2 (5 bases). CDR3 size: 14 residues. Germline V lookup: CDR1 SQVTM, CDR2 ANQGSEA. The V and J ends lost 6 bases and 3 bases respectively, with 16 bases between them. Here the CDR3 reads CSVSLSEATDTQYF. In DNA, the CDR3 is TGCAGCGTATCCCTTTCGGAGGCGACAGATACGCAGTATTTT.

This clone was counted between two and nine times. This chain connects TRBV7-3 to TRBJ2-1; D remains ambiguous. The V end lost 4 bases, the J end lost 0 bases, and 10 bases lay between the germline ends. Per germline, CDR1 SGHTA and CDR2 FQGTGA. CDR3 length: 15 residues. The DNA of the CDR3 is TGTGCCAGCAGCTCAAGCCGGAGCTCCTACAATGAGCAGTTCTTC. Its protein product is CASSSSRSSYNEQFF.

This clone has a handful of counts. The genes are TRBV15 and TRBJ1-5; D unclear. With 0 bases removed from V and 11 bases from J, the gap between germline ends came to 11 bases. The V gene's germline CDR1 is LNHNV and CDR2 YYDKDF (reference sequence). The CDR3 is made up of 13 amino acids. This CDR3 is CATSRDRELAQHF. The CDR3 DNA is TGTGCCACCAGCAGAGATCGGGAGCTGGCCCAGCATTTT.

The rearrangement links TRBV7-8 to TRBJ2-2; maybe TRBD2 (5 bases). In germline, CDR1 is SGHVS, CDR2 FQNEAQ. The V and J ends lost 5 bases and 4 bases respectively, with 14 bases between them. This CDR3 spans 15 amino acids. The CDR3 is CASSPASGITGELFF. CDR3 nucleotides: TGTGCCAGCAGCCCCGCGAGCGGTATCACCGGGGAGCTGTTTTTT.